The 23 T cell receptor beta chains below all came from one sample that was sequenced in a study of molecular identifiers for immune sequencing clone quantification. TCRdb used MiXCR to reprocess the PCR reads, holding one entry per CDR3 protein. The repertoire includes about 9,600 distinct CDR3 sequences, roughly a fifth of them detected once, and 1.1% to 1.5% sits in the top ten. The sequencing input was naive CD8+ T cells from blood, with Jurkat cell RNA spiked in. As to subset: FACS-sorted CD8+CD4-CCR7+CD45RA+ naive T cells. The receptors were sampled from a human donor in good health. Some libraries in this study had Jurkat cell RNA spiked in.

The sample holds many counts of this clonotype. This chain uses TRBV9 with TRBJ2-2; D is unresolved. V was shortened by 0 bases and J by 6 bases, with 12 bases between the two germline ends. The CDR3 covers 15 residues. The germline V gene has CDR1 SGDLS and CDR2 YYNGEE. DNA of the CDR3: TGTGCCAGCAGCGTAGGTGGTCTACCTGCCGGGGAGCTGTTTTTT. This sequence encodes CASSVGGLPAGELFF.

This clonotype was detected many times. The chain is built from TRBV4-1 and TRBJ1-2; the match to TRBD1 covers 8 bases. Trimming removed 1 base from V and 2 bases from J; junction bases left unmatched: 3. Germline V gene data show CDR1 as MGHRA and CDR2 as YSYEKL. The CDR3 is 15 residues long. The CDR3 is CASSQGTGWNYGYTF. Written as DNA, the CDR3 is TGCGCCAGCAGCCAAGGGACAGGGTGGAACTATGGCTACACCTTC.

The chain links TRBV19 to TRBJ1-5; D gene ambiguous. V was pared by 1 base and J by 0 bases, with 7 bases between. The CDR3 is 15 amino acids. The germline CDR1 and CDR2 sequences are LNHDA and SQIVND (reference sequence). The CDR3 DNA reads TGTGCCAGTAGTATAGTCAGCTCTAGCAATCAGCCCCAGCATTTT. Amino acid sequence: CASSIVSSSNQPQHF.

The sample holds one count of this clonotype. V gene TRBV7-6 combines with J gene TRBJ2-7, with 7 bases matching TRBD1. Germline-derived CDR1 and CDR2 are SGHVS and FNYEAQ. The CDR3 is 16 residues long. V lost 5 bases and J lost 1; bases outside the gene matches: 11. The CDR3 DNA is TGTGCCAGCAGCCCGACAGGGACCGAATATTCCTACGAGCAGTACTTC. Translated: CASSPTGTEYSYEQYF.

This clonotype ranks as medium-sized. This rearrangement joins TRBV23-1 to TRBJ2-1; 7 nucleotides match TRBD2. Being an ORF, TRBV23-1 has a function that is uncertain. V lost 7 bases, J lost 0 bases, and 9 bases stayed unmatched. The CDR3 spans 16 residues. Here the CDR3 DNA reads TGCGCCAGCAAGTCCTCGCGGGAGAGCTCCTACAATGAGCAGTTCTTC. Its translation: CASKSSRESSYNEQFF.

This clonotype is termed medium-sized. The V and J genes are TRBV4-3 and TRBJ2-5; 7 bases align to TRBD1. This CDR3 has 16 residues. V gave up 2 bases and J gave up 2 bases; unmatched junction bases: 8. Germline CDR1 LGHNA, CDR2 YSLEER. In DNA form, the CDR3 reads TGCGCCAGCAGCCAAAACCTTCCGGGACAGCAAGAGACCCAGTACTTC. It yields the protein CASSQNLPGQQETQYF.

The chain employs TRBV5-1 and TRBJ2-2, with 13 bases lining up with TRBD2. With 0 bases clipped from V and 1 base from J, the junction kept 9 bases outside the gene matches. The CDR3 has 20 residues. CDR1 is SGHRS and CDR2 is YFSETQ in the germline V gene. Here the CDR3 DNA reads TGCGCCAGCAGCTTGGGTCCGGGACTAGCGGGACAGGAGAACACCGGGGAGCTGTTTTTT. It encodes CASSLGPGLAGQENTGELFF.

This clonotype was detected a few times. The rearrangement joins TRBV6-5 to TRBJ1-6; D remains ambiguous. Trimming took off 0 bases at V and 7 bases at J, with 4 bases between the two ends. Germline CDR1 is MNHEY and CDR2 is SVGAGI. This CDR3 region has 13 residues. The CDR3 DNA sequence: TGTGCCAGCAGTTACTCACCGAATTCACCCCTCCACTTT. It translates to CASSYSPNSPLHF.

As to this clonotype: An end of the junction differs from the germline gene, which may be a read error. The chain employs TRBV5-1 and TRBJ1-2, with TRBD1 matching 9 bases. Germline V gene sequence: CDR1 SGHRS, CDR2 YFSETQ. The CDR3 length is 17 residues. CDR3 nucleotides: TGCGCCAGCAGCTTGATGGGACAGGGCTACTCTAACTATGGCTGCACCTTC. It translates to CASSLMGQGYSNYGCTF.

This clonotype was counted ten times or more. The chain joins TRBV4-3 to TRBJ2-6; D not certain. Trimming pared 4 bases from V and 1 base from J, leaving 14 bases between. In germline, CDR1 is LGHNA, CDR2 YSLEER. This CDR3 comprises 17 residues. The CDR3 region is CASSPSDLFSGANVLTF. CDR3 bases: TGCGCCAGCAGCCCCTCCGACTTATTTTCTGGGGCCAACGTCCTGACTTTC.

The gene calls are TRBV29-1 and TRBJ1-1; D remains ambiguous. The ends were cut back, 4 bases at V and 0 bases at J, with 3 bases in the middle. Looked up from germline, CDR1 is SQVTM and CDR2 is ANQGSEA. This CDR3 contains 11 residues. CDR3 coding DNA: TGCAGCGTTGGGTTGAACACTGAAGCTTTCTTT. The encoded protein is CSVGLNTEAFF.

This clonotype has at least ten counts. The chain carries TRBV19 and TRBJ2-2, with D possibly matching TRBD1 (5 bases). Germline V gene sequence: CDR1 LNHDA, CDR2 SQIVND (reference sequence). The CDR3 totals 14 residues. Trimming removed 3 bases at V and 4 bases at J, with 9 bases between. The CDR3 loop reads CASSISQATGELFF. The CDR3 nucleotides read TGTGCCAGTAGTATTTCACAGGCCACCGGGGAGCTGTTTTTT.

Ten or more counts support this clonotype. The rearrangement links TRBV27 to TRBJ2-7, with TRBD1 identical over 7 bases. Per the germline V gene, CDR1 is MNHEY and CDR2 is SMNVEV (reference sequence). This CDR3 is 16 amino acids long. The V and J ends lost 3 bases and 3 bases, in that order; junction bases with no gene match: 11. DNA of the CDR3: TGTGCCAGCAGTTTTCACACCGGGACAGACCTCTACGAGCAGTACTTC. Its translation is CASSFHTGTDLYEQYF.

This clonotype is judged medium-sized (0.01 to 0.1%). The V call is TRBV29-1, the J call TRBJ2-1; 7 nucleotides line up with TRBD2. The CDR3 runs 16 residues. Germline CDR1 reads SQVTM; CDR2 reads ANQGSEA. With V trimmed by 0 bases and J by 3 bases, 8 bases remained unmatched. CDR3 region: CSVEDHGGSFYNEQFF. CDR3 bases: TGCAGCGTTGAAGATCACGGCGGGAGTTTCTACAATGAGCAGTTCTTC.

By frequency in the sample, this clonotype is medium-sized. The CDR3 loop reads CASSLARTNNSPLHF. As DNA, the CDR3 is TGTGCCAGCAGCTTAGCCCGGACCAATAATTCACCCCTCCACTTT. The chain employs TRBV7-9 and TRBJ1-6; D gene unclear. V gave up 0 bases and J gave up 5 bases, with 8 bases separating them. Germline lookup yields CDR1 SEHNR and CDR2 FQNEAQ (reference sequence). CDR3 size: 15 residues.

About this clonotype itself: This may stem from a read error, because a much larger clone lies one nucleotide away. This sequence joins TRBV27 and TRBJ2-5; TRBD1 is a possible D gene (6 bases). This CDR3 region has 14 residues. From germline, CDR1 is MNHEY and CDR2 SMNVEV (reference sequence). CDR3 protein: CARSHRASSETQYF. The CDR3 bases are TGTGCCCGCAGTCACAGGGCGTCGAGTGAGACCCAGTACTTC.

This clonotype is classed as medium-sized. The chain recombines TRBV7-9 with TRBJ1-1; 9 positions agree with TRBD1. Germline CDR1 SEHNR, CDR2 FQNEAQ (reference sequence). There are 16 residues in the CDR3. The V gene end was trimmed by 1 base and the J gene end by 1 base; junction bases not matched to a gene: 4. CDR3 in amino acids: CASSLVGTGKNTEAFF. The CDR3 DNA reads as TGTGCCAGCAGCTTAGTCGGGACAGGGAAGAACACTGAAGCTTTCTTT.

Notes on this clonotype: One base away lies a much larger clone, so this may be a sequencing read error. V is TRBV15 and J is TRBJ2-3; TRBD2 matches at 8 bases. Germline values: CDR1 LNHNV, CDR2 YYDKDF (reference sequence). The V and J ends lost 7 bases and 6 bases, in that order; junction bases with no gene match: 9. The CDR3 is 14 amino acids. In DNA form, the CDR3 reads TGTGCCACCACCCGTCCGGGGGGGTCGGATACGCAGTATTTT. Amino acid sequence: CATTRPGGSDTQYF.

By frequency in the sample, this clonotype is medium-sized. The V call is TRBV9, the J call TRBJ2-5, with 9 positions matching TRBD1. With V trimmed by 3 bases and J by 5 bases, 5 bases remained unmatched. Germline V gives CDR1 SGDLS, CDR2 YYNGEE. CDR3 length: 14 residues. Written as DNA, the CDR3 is TGTGCCAGCAGCGCGACAGGGGGTTCGGAGACCCAGTACTTC. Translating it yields CASSATGGSETQYF.

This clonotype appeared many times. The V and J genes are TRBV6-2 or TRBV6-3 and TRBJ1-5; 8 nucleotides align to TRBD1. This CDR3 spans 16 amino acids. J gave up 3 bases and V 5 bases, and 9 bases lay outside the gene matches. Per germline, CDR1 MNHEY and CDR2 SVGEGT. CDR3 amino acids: CASSEGGTGDNQPQHF. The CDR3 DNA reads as TGTGCCAGCAGTGAAGGAGGGACAGGTGACAATCAGCCCCAGCATTTT.

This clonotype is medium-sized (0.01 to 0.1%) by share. CDR3 region: CASSEGHTEAFF. CDR3 coding DNA: TGTGCCAGCAGTGAAGGACACACTGAAGCTTTCTTT. This rearrangement joins TRBV6-1 to TRBJ1-1; no reliable D call. The CDR3 length is 12 residues. From germline, CDR1 is MNHNS and CDR2 SASEGT. Between the trimmed V and J ends, which lost 1 base and 3 bases, there was a span of 3 bases.

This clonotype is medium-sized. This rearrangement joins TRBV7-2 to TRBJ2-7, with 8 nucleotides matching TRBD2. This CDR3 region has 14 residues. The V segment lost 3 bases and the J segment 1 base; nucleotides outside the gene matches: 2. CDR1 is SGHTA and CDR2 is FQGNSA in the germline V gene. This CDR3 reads CASSLASGSYEQYF. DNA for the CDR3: TGTGCCAGCAGCTTGGCTAGCGGGTCCTACGAGCAGTACTTC.

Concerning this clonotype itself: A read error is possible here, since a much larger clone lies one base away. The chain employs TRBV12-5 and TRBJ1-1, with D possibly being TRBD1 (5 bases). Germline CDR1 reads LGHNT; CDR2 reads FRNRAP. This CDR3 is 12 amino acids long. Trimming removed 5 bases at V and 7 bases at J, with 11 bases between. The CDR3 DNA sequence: TGTGCTAGTGGTGCGAGTGGGGGTGAAGCTTTCTTT. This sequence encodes CASGASGGEAFF.